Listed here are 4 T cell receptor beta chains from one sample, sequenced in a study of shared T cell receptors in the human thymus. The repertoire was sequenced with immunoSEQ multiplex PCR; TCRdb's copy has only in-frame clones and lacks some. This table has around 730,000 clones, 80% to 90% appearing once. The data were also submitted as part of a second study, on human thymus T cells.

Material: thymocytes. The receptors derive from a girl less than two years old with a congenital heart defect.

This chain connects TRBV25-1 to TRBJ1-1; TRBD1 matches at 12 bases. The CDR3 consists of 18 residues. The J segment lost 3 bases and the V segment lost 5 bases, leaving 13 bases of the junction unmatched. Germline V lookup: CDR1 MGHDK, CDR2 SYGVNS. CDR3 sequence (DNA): TGTGCCAGCAGTAATAAGGGACAGGGGGCAACAGGTCACACTGAAGCTTTCTTT. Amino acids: CASSNKGQGATGHTEAFF.

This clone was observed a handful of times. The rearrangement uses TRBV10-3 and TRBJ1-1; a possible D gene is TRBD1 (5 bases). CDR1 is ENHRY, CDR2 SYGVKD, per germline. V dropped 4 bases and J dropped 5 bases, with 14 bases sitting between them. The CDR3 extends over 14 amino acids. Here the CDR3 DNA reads TGTGCCATCAGTGCCCTGCAGGGTTATACTGAAGCTTTCTTT. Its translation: CAISALQGYTEAFF.

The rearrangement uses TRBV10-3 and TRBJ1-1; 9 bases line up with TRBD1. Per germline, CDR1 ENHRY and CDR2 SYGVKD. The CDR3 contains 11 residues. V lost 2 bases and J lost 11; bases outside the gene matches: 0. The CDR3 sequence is CAISEGTGAFF. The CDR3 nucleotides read TGTGCCATCAGTGAGGGGACAGGGGCTTTCTTT.

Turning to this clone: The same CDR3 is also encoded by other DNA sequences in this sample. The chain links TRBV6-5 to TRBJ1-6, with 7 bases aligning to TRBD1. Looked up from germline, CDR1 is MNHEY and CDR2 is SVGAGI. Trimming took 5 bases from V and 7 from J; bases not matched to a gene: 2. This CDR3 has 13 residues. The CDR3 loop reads CASSTGVNSPLHF. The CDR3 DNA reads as TGTGCCAGCAGTACAGGGGTAAATTCACCCCTCCACTTT.